The 26 T cell receptor beta chains given below trace back to one sample, sequenced in a study of T cells in Graves' hyperthyroidism and ophthalmopathy. RNA transcripts provided the source from which TCR beta CDR3 regions were amplified. The HTBI primer set drove a first-round RT-PCR of the TCR CDR3. In TCRdb, the multiplex PCR reads were re-called with MiXCR into one record per CDR3 protein. This sample has fewer than 650,000 distinct CDR3 sequences, with 12% to 15% found just once. The sample taken for sequencing was blood. These TCRs come from a woman aged 40 to 55 with Graves' hyperthyroidism.

The table lists this clonotype with a few counts. The chain is built from TRBV5-4 and TRBJ2-3; TRBD2 agrees at 10 bases. The CDR3 spans 16 residues. The J segment lost 2 bases and the V segment lost 4 bases, leaving 7 bases of the junction unmatched. Germline assignment: CDR1 SGHNT and CDR2 YYREEE (reference sequence). As DNA, the CDR3 is TGTGCCAGCAGCGTTCCGCTAGCGGGAGTCACAGATACGCAGTATTTT. It translates to CASSVPLAGVTDTQYF.

In its sample, this clonotype was seen a few times. V usage is TRBV10-3 and J usage is TRBJ1-1, with 7 bases identical to TRBD1. CDR1 is ENHRY and CDR2 is SYGVKD in the germline V gene. V was pared by 3 bases and J by 3 bases, with 4 bases of the junction left unmatched. CDR3 size: 14 residues. CDR3 loop: CAISEAGGHTEAFF. CDR3 in DNA: TGTGCCATCAGTGAAGCAGGGGGTCACACTGAAGCTTTCTTT.

The V call is TRBV3-1, the J call TRBJ1-6; D is perhaps TRBD1 (6 bases). Germline V gives CDR1 LGHDT, CDR2 YNNKEL (reference sequence). V lost 4 bases and J 6 bases, leaving 10 bases between the germline ends. This CDR3 region has 14 residues. The CDR3 loop reads CASSLTDSNSPLHF. For the CDR3, the DNA is TGTGCCAGCAGCCTCACGGACAGTAATTCACCCCTCCACTTT.

This clonotype showed up many times. V usage is TRBV2 and J usage is TRBJ1-2; D unclear. The CDR3 has 18 residues. V shed 3 bases and J shed 0 bases, with 20 bases lying between them. Germline lookup yields CDR1 SNHLY and CDR2 FYNNEI. The CDR3 spells CASSDLGKAVPANYGYTF. DNA of the CDR3: TGTGCCAGCAGTGATTTAGGGAAGGCGGTCCCCGCTAACTATGGCTACACCTTC.

The rearrangement links TRBV4-1 to TRBJ1-4, with D unresolved. The V gene's germline CDR1 is MGHRA and CDR2 YSYEKL. Trimming shortened V by 6 bases and J by 7 bases, and 12 bases separated the two germline ends. The CDR3 sequence is 13 residues long. The CDR3 here is CASSRRAAEKLFF. The CDR3 bases are TGCGCCAGCAGTCGAAGGGCAGCTGAAAAACTGTTTTTT.

This clonotype was recorded a few times. The chain carries TRBV5-1 and TRBJ2-5; D perhaps matches TRBD1 (6 bases). The CDR3 length is 15 residues. Trimming stripped 2 bases from V and 2 bases from J, with 13 bases between. Germline V gives CDR1 SGHRS, CDR2 YFSETQ. The CDR3 reads CASSFGGNVQETQYF. CDR3 DNA sequence: TGCGCCAGCAGCTTTGGGGGCAATGTTCAAGAGACCCAGTACTTC.

Ten or more counts support this clonotype. The chain uses TRBV27 and TRBJ1-4; the match to TRBD1 covers 10 bases. The V and J ends lost 5 bases and 4 bases, in that order; junction bases with no gene match: 10. Germline CDR1 is MNHEY and CDR2 is SMNVEV (reference sequence). The CDR3 is 17 residues long. DNA for the CDR3: TGTGCCAGCAGTCCCCGGGACAGGGGTTATAGTAATGAAAAACTGTTTTTT. Translated, it gives CASSPRDRGYSNEKLFF. The variable domain in full, completed from reference TRBV27 and TRBJ1-4, reads EAQVTQNPRYLITVTGKKLTVTCSQNMNHEYMSWYRQDPGLGLRQIYYSMNVEVTDKGDVPEGYKVSRKEKRNFPLILESPSPNQTSLYFCASSPRDRGYSNEKLFFGSGTQLSVL.

This clonotype was seen repeatedly, ten times or more. The chain links TRBV28 to TRBJ2-7; a weak D match, TRBD2 (6 bases). The CDR3 loop spans 14 amino acids. The ends were cut back, 1 base at V and 2 bases at J, with 9 bases in the middle. Germline V gene sequence: CDR1 MDHEN, CDR2 SYDVKM. CDR3 protein: CASSLSGLTYEQYF. The CDR3 DNA follows: TGTGCCAGCAGTTTATCGGGACTCACCTACGAGCAGTACTTC.

The table lists this clonotype with many counts. The chain carries TRBV3-1 and TRBJ2-3, with D hard to call. Trimming pared 4 bases from V and 2 bases from J, leaving 10 bases between. Germline V CDR1 and CDR2: LGHDT, YNNKEL (reference sequence). CDR3 length: 14 amino acids. DNA of the CDR3: TGTGCCAGCAGCCGTGACGGAAACACAGATACGCAGTATTTT. Translated, it gives CASSRDGNTDTQYF.

This clonotype was counted between two and nine times. V gene TRBV19 combines with J gene TRBJ2-1, with a tentative D call TRBD1 (5 bases). The V and J ends lost 2 bases and 2 bases respectively, with 10 bases between them. This CDR3 comprises 15 residues. Germline assignment: CDR1 LNHDA and CDR2 SQIVND (reference sequence). The CDR3 DNA sequence: TGTGCCAGTAGTATACGAAGGGGCGCCTACAATGAGCAGTTCTTC. Translating it yields CASSIRRGAYNEQFF.

This clonotype was recorded a few times. The gene calls are TRBV5-4 and TRBJ1-1; D ambiguous. Germline V gene lookup returns CDR1 SGHNT and CDR2 YYREEE (reference sequence). The CDR3 length is 11 residues. Trimming removed 4 bases at V and 3 bases at J, with 4 bases between. The CDR3 DNA sequence: TGTGCCAGCAGCGAGGACACTGAAGCTTTCTTT. Translation: CASSEDTEAFF.

This clonotype was seen repeatedly, ten times or more. The gene calls are TRBV30 and TRBJ2-1; no firm D call. The CDR3 is made up of 12 amino acids. Trimming took 0 bases from V and 5 from J, leaving 5 bases between them. Germline CDR1 is GTSNPN and CDR2 is SVGIG (reference sequence). The CDR3 here is CAWSVSHNEQFF. DNA for the CDR3: TGTGCCTGGAGTGTCTCTCACAATGAGCAGTTCTTC.

This clonotype was seen ten or more times. The rearrangement joins TRBV12-3 or TRBV12-4 to TRBJ2-1; D possibly uses TRBD1 or TRBD2 (6 bases each). The CDR3 covers 15 residues. Trimming took off 3 bases at V and 8 bases at J, with 17 bases between the two ends. CDR3 sequence: CASSFGGRNGDEQFF. The CDR3 DNA reads as TGTGCCAGCAGTTTTGGGGGGCGTAATGGGGATGAGCAGTTCTTC.

The J gene is TRBJ2-1, the V gene TRBV7-9; no clear D. V lost 5 bases to trimming and J lost 0 bases, with 5 bases between them. Germline CDR1 reads SEHNR; CDR2 reads FQNEAQ (reference sequence). This CDR3 spans 13 amino acids. CDR3 DNA: TGTGCCAGCAGCGCGTTCTCCTACAATGAGCAGTTCTTC. Protein: CASSAFSYNEQFF.

The chain uses TRBV7-9 and TRBJ1-2; 8 nucleotides agree with TRBD1. The CDR3 contains 14 residues. The V and J ends lost 1 base and 8 bases, in that order; junction bases with no gene match: 6. Germline V gene data show CDR1 as SEHNR and CDR2 as FQNEAQ (reference sequence). The CDR3 DNA is TGTGCCAGCAGCTTAGGGACAGGGTTGGAGGGCTACACCTTC. Protein sequence: CASSLGTGLEGYTF.

This clonotype was observed many times. The chain uses TRBV20-1 and TRBJ1-2, with 7 bases aligning to TRBD1. The CDR3 has 16 amino acids. CDR1 is DFQATT and CDR2 is SNEGSKA in the germline V gene (reference sequence). V was pared by 1 base and J by 5 bases, with 13 bases of the junction left unmatched. The CDR3 DNA follows: TGCAGTGCTAGAGTCACAGGGGATTCGATAGGATATGGCTACACCTTC. Its protein product is CSARVTGDSIGYGYTF.

The V gene is TRBV4-2, the J gene TRBJ2-7; 7 positions agree with TRBD1. The J segment lost 5 bases and the V segment lost 0 bases, leaving 4 bases of the junction unmatched. CDR3 length: 14 amino acids. Germline V CDR1 and CDR2: LGHNA, YNFKEQ. CDR3 amino acids: CASSQEPTGNEQYF. The CDR3 coding sequence is TGTGCCAGCAGCCAAGAGCCGACAGGGAACGAGCAGTACTTC.

Ten or more counts support this clonotype. The chain has TRBV30 and TRBJ1-1; TRBD1 agrees at 7 bases. The CDR3 contains 14 residues. The junction had 9 bases not matched to a gene; V was cut back by 3 bases and J by 5 bases. Germline loops: CDR1 GTSNPN, CDR2 SVGIG (reference sequence). For the CDR3, the DNA is TGTGCCTGGAGAACCTCAGGGGGGAGGACTGAAGCTTTCTTT. This encodes CAWRTSGGRTEAFF.

This clonotype was counted at least ten times. The chain is built from TRBV20-1 and TRBJ2-3, with TRBD2 as a possible D gene (5 bases). Trimming shortened V by 1 base and J by 2 bases, and 10 bases separated the two germline ends. The CDR3 covers 14 residues. Germline V lookup: CDR1 DFQATT, CDR2 SNEGSKA (reference sequence). CDR3: CSARGLHTTDTQYF. The CDR3 nucleotides are TGCAGTGCTAGAGGACTACACACCACAGATACGCAGTATTTT.

This clonotype showed up many times. The genes are TRBV20-1 and TRBJ2-5, with 10 bases lining up with TRBD2. The CDR3 is 15 residues long. The germline gives CDR1 DFQATT, CDR2 SNEGSKA (reference sequence). The ends lost 6 bases at V and 7 bases at J; junction bases unmatched: 14. CDR3 in amino acids: CSAQGRAGGDGTQYF. The CDR3 DNA reads as TGCAGTGCCCAAGGCAGAGCGGGAGGGGATGGGACCCAGTACTTC.

Points on this clonotype: A much larger clonotype is one base distant, so this may be a read error. This chain joins TRBV7-2 and TRBJ2-3, with D uncertain. CDR3 length: 16 amino acids. Germline assignment: CDR1 SGHTA and CDR2 FQGNSA. The CDR3 coding sequence is TGTGCCAGCAGCTTAGGGTTTGGAGCCGTAACAGATACGCCGTATTTT. Its translation is CASSLGFGAVTDTPYF.

This clonotype was found many times. This sequence joins TRBV28 and TRBJ1-2, with TRBD1 as a possible D gene (6 bases). Trimming left V 5 bases short and J 8 bases short, with 18 bases between. The CDR3 totals 14 residues. The V gene's germline CDR1 is MDHEN and CDR2 SYDVKM. In DNA, the CDR3 is TGTGCCAGCAGTACCCGCAGGGGTACGGTCGGCTACACCTTC. Amino acids: CASSTRRGTVGYTF.

In this sample, this clonotype turned up many times. V is TRBV28 and J is TRBJ2-3; D not certain. The length of the CDR3 is 11 residues. Germline values: CDR1 MDHEN, CDR2 SYDVKM. Trimming shortened V by 5 bases and J by 7 bases, and 7 bases separated the two germline ends. The CDR3 coding sequence is TGTGCCAGCAGTCTACAGCATACGCAGTATTTT. This translates into CASSLQHTQYF.

This clonotype was recorded a few times. The rearrangement links TRBV28 to TRBJ1-2, with 9 bases identical to TRBD1. The CDR3 is made up of 15 amino acids. CDR1 MDHEN and CDR2 SYDVKM come from the germline V gene. Trimming at V came to 6 bases and at J to 1 base, leaving 6 bases not matched to a gene. The CDR3 loop is CASSLNRGLNYGYTF. The CDR3 DNA sequence: TGTGCCAGCAGCCTTAACAGGGGGCTTAACTATGGCTACACCTTC.

The genes are TRBV5-1 and TRBJ2-2; D not certain. Germline V gene data show CDR1 as SGHRS and CDR2 as YFSETQ. Trimming stripped 0 bases from V and 3 bases from J, with 12 bases between. The CDR3 runs to 16 residues. The DNA for the CDR3 is TGCGCCAGCAGCTTGGGTTTCGCTAGGGACACCGGGGAGCTGTTTTTT. Its protein product is CASSLGFARDTGELFF.

This clonotype was detected many times. V and J are TRBV2 and TRBJ2-3; D unresolved. Looked up from germline, CDR1 is SNHLY and CDR2 is FYNNEI. With 1 base removed from V and 5 bases from J, the gap between germline ends came to 4 bases. The CDR3 loop spans 12 amino acids. CDR3 nucleotide sequence: TGTGCCAGCAGTGAAGTGGGAGATACGCAGTATTTT. Translating gives CASSEVGDTQYF.